This T cell receptor (beta chain) was recovered during a study of blood T cells in healthy people across ages. Findings of the study overall: Unsorted PBMCs ruled out conclusive naive versus antigen-experienced comparison.

Germline V gene data show CDR1 as DFQATT and CDR2 as SNEGSKA (reference sequence). The CDR3 sequence is 15 residues long. V lost 3 bases to trimming and J lost 1 base; unmatched junction nucleotides: 3. A second PCR, run for roughly 7 to 12 cycles, used a sample-barcoded 5' primer plus a J-beta primer mix. In TCRdb, the 5' RACE reads were re-called with MiXCR into one record per CDR3 protein. Of roughly 1.6 million distinct CDR3 sequences in the sample, roughly 32% were seen once. The study drew donors from healthy Caucasian individuals in Russia aged roughly 6 to 90. This clonotype has more than one count but fewer than ten. What it binds is not known.

This clonotype was obtained from a woman aged 30 to 39 in good health. Sequences were obtained from blood. The gene calls are TRBV20-1 and TRBJ2-7; TRBD2 aligns across 13 bases. The CDR3 loop is CSARGGLAGSYEQYF. The CDR3 DNA reads as TGCAGTGCTAGGGGGGGACTAGCGGGGTCCTACGAGCAGTACTTC.